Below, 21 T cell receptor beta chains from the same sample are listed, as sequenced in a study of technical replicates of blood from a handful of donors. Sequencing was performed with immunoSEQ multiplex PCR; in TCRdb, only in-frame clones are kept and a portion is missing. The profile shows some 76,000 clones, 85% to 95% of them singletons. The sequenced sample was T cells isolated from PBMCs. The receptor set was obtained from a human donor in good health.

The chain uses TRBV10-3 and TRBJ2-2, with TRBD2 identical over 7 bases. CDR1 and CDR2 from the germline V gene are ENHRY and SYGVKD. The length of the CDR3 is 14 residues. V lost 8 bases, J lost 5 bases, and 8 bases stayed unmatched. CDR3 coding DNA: TGTGCCATCGAGGGCGGGAGTGAAACCGGGGAGCTGTTTTTT. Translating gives CAIEGGSETGELFF.

As DNA, the CDR3 is TGTGCCAGCAGTACGGCCGGGACATCGAACACTGAAGCTTTCTTT. Protein product: CASSTAGTSNTEAFF. V is TRBV28 and J is TRBJ1-1; TRBD1 is a possible D gene (6 bases). The CDR3 is made up of 15 amino acids. Looked up from germline, CDR1 is MDHEN and CDR2 is SYDVKM. V was cut by 5 bases and J by 1 base, with 14 bases left in between.

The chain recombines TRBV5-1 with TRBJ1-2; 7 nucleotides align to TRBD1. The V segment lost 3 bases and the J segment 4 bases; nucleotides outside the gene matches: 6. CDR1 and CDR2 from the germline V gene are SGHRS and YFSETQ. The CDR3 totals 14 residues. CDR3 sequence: CASSWDDRVYGYTF. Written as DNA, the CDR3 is TGCGCCAGCAGCTGGGATGACAGGGTCTATGGCTACACCTTC.

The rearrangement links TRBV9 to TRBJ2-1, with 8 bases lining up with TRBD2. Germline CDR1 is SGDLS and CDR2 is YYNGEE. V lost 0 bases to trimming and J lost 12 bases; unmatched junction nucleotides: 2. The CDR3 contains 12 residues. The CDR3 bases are TGTGCCAGCAGCGTAGCGGGAGGGTTGCAGTTCTTC. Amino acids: CASSVAGGLQFF.

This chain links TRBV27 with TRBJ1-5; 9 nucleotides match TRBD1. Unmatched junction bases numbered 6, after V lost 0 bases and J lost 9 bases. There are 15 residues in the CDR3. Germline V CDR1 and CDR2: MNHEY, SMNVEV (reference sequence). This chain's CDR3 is CASSLSGQGGRPQHF. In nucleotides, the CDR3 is TGTGCCAGCAGTTTATCGGGACAGGGAGGTCGGCCCCAGCATTTT.

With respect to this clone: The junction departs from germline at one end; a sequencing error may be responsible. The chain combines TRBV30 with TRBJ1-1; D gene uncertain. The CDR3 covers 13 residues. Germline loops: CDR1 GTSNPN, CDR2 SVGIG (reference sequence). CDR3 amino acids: CAWTSSRNTEAFF. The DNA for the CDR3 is TGTGCCTGGACCTCGAGCAGGAACACTGAGGCTTTCTTT.

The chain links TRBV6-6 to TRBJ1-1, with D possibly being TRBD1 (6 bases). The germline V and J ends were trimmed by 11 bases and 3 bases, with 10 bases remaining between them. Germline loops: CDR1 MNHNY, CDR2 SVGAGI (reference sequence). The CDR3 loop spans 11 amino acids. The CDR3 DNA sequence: TGTGCCGGGGGACATCACACTGAAGCTTTCTTT. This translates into CAGGHHTEAFF.

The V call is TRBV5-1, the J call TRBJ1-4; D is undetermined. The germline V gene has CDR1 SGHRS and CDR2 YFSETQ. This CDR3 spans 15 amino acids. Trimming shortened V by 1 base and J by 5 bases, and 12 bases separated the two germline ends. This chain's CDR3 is CASSLNGVGNEKLFF. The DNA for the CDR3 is TGCGCCAGCAGCTTGAACGGGGTTGGGAATGAAAAACTGTTTTTT.

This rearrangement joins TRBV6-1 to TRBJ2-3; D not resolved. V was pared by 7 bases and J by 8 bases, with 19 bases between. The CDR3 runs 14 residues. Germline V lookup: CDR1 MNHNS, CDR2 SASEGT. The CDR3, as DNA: TGTGCCAGCACCCAAGAGGATAACCAGATTACGCAGTATTTT. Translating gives CASTQEDNQITQYF.

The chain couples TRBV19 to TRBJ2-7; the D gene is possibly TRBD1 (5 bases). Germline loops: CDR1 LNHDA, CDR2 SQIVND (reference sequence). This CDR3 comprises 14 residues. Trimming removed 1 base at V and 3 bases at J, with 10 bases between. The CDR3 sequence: CASSIGQGVYEQYF. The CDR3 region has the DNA TGTGCCAGTAGTATAGGTCAGGGTGTCTACGAGCAGTACTTC.

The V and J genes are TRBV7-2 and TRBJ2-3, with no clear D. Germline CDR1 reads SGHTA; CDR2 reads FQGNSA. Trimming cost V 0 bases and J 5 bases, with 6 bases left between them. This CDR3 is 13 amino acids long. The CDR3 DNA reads TGTGCCAGCAGCTTAGCGCTAGGAGATACGCAGTATTTT. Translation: CASSLALGDTQYF.

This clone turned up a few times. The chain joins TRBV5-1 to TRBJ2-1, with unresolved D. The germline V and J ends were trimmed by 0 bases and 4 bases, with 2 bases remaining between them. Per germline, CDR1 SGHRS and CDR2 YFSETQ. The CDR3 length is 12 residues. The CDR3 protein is CASSLAYNEQFF. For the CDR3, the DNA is TGCGCCAGCAGCTTGGCTTACAATGAGCAGTTCTTC.

DNA of the CDR3: TGCGCCAGCAGCCAAGAGAGACAGCCTAATCAGCCCCAGCATTTT. This codes for CASSQERQPNQPQHF. The chain has TRBV4-1 and TRBJ1-5; tentatively, D is TRBD1 (5 bases). This CDR3 spans 15 amino acids. The germline V and J ends were trimmed by 0 bases and 4 bases, with 10 bases remaining between them. Germline CDR1 reads MGHRA; CDR2 reads YSYEKL.

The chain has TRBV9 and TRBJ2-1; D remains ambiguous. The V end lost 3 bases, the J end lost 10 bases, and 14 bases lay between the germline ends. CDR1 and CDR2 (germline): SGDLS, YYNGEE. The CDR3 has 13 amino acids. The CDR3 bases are TGTGCCAGCAGCGAGTTGGAAGCGAGGGAGCAGTTCTTC. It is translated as CASSELEAREQFF.

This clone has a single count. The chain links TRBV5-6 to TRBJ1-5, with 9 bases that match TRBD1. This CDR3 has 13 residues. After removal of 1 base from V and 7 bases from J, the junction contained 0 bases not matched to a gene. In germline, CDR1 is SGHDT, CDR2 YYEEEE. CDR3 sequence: CASSLTGGQPQHF. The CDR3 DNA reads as TGTGCCAGCAGCTTGACAGGGGGCCAGCCCCAGCATTTT. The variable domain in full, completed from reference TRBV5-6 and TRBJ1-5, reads DAGVTQSPTHLIKTRGQQVTLRCSPKSGHDTVSWYQQALGQGPQFIFQYYEEEERQRGNFPDRFSGHQFPNYSSELNVNALLLGDSALYLCASSLTGGQPQHFGDGTRLSIL.

The DNA of the CDR3 is TGTGCCAGCAGCTTGTCCGACGCGGGACTGTCCTACGAGCAGTACTTC. Protein: CASSLSDAGLSYEQYF. The chain couples TRBV5-4 to TRBJ2-7; D may be TRBD2 (6 bases). The germline gives CDR1 SGHNT, CDR2 YYREEE (reference sequence). The germline V and J ends were trimmed by 1 base and 1 base, with 15 bases remaining between them. This CDR3 is 16 amino acids long.

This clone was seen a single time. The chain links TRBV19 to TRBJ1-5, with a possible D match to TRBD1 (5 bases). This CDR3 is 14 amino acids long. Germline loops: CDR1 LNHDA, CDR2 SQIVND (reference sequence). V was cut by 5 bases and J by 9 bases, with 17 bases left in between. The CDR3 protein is CASSRPGGTGPQHF. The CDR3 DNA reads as TGTGCCAGTAGTCGCCCCGGGGGGACTGGGCCCCAGCATTTT.

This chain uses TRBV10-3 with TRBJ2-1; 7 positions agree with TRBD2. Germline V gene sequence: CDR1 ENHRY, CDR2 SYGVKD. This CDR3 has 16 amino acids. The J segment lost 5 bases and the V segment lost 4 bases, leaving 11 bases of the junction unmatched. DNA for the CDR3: TGTGCCATCAGTGGGGGGACTACGGTCGGCGACAATGAGCAGTTCTTC. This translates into CAISGGTTVGDNEQFF.

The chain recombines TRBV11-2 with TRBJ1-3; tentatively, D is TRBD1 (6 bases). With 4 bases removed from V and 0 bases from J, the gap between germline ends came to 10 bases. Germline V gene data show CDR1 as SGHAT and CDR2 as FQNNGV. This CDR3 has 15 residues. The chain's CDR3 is CASSSGQSSGNTIYF. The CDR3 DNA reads TGTGCCAGCAGCTCCGGACAGAGCTCTGGAAACACCATATATTTT. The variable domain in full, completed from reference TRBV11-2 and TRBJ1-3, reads EAGVAQSPRYKIIEKRQSVAFWCNPISGHATLYWYQQILGQGPKLLIQFQNNGVVDDSQLPKDRFSAERLKGVDSTLKIQPAKLEDSAVYLCASSSGQSSGNTIYFGEGSWLTVV.

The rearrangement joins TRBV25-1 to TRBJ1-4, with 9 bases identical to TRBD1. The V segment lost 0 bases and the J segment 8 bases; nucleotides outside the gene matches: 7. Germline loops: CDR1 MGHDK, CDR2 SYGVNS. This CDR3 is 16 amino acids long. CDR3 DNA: TGTGCCAGCAGTGAATATACCGGACAGGGGAGCGAAAAACTGTTTTTT. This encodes CASSEYTGQGSEKLFF.

CDR3 amino acids: CATDGREELQETQYF. The DNA of the CDR3 is TGTGCCACAGATGGGCGGGAGGAATTACAAGAGACCCAGTACTTC. The chain is built from TRBV28 and TRBJ2-5, with 8 positions matching TRBD2. The trim removed 10 bases at V and 2 bases at J, leaving 12 bases unmatched. CDR1 and CDR2 from the germline V gene are MDHEN and SYDVKM. The CDR3 is made up of 15 amino acids.